This paragraph reports one T cell receptor (beta chain). Germline V lookup: CDR1 LNHDA, CDR2 SQIVND (reference sequence). The CDR3 sequence is 15 residues long. Trimming took 3 bases from V and 5 from J; bases not matched to a gene: 9. Here immunoSEQ multiplex PCR was the method, and the copy in TCRdb shows in-frame clones only, minus some. The sample shows 150,000 to 200,000 clones, around 96% of them seen only once. The data originate from a study of control samples from healthy donors and cancer patients. The chain couples TRBV19 to TRBJ2-7; 8 nucleotides line up with TRBD2. Sequencing was done on a sample of blood. This TCR was sampled from a woman between 40 and 55 years old in good health. The CDR3: CASSIGPGTSHEQYF. The CDR3 bases are TGTGCCAGTAGTATCGGGCCCGGGACTAGTCACGAGCAGTACTTC. Together with reference TRBV19 and TRBJ2-7, the CDR3 gives the full variable domain: DGGITQSPKYLFRKEGQNVTLSCEQNLNHDAMYWYRQDPGQGLRLIYYSQIVNDFQKGDIAEGYSVSREKKESFPLTVTSAQKNPTAFYLCASSIGPGTSHEQYFGPGTRLTVT.